This TCR beta chain was captured by sequencing in a study of blood T cell repertoires in COVID-19. Study overall: Italy, Spain and the United States were the sources of the convalescent and acute COVID-19 samples. PBMCs, B-cell-depleted T cells, or T cells were the source of the cDNA or gDNA that made up the material.

CDR1 and CDR2 (germline): LNHNV, YYDKDF (reference sequence). CDR3 size: 14 residues. Trimming stripped 0 bases from V and 5 bases from J, with 10 bases between. As handled by the study authors: Estimation of nucleated cell counts was performed using reference gene primer amplification. Produced via immunoSEQ multiplex PCR; TCRdb's table is partial and in-frame only. The DNA gave D and trimming, while V, J and clone size come from that table. Of approximately 110,000 clones in the sample, nearly 85% were seen once. The specimen sequenced was peripheral blood. This rearrangement joins TRBV15 to TRBJ1-2, with D maybe TRBD1 (5 bases). The clonotype was recovered from a woman aged 50 to 60 with acute or convalescent COVID-19. CDR3 nucleotide sequence: TGTGCCACCAGCAGAGATTTGGGGCCTTATGGCTACACCTTC. It yields the protein CATSRDLGPYGYTF.